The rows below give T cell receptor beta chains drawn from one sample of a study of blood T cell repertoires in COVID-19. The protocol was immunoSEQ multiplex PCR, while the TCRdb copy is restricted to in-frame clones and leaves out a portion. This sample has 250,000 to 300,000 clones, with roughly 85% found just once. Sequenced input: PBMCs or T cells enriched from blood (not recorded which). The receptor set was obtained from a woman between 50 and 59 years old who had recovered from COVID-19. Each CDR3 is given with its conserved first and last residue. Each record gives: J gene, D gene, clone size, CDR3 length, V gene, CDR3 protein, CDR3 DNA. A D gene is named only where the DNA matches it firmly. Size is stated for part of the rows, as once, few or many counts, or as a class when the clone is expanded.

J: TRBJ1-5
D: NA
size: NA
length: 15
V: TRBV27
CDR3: CASSLKGGSNQPQHF
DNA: TGTGCCAGCAGTTTAAAGGGAGGAAGCAATCAGCCCCAGCATTTT

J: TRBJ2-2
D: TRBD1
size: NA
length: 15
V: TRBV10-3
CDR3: CAISESKTGAGELFF
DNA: TGTGCCATCAGTGAGTCGAAAACAGGGGCCGGGGAGCTGTTTTTT

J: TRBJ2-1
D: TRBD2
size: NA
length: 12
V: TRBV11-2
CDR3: CASSGGGNEQFF
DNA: TGTGCCAGCAGCGGGGGGGGCAATGAGCAGTTCTTC

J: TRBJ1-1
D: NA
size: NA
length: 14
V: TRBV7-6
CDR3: CASSTGRGNTEAFF
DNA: TGTGCCAGCAGCACCGGACGGGGGAACACTGAAGCTTTCTTT

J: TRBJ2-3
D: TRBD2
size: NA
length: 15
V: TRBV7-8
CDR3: CASSHSGGYTDTQYF
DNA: TGTGCCAGCAGCCATAGCGGGGGCTACACAGATACGCAGTATTTT

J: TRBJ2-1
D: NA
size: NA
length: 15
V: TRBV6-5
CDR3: CASRITGNAYNEQFF
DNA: TGTGCCAGCAGAATAACAGGGAACGCCTACAATGAGCAGTTCTTC

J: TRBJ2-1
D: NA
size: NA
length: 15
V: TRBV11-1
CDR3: CASSLGLVGDNEQFF
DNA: TGTGCCAGCAGCTTAGGACTAGTAGGGGATAATGAGCAGTTCTTC

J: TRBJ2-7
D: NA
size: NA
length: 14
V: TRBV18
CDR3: CASSPTGFDYEQYF
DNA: TGTGCCAGCTCACCAACAGGGTTCGACTACGAGCAGTACTTC

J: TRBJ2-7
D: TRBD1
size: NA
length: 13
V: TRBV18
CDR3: CASSLGQFYEQYF
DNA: TGTGCCAGCTCCCTGGGACAGTTCTACGAGCAGTACTTC

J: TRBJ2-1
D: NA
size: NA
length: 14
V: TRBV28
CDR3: CASSMTGSYNEQFF
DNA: TGTGCCAGCAGTATGACGGGGTCCTACAATGAGCAGTTCTTC

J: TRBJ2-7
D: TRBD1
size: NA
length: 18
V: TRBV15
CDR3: CATSRTTSAGGANGPEYF
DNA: TGTGCCACCAGCAGAACAACCTCTGCAGGGGGCGCAAATGGCCCGGAGTACTTC

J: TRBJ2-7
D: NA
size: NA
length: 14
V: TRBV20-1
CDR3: CSASSLAHDYEQYF
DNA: TGCAGTGCTAGTTCCCTAGCTCACGACTACGAGCAGTACTTC

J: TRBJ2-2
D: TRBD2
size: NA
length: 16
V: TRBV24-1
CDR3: CATSARGDRGTGELFF
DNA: TGTGCCACCAGTGCCCGGGGGGATAGAGGGACCGGGGAGCTGTTTTTT

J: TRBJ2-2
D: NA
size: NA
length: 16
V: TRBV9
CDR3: CASTPTLALNTGELFF
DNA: TGTGCCAGCACACCAACCCTAGCGCTGAACACCGGGGAGCTGTTTTTT

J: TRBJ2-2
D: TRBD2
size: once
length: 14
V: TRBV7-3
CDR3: CASSSLAGDGELFF
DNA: TGTGCCAGCAGCTCCCTGGCGGGGGACGGGGAGCTGTTTTTT

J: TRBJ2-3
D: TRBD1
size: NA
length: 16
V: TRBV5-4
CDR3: CASSLWDRGRVDTQYF
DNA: TGTGCCAGCAGCTTATGGGACAGGGGACGGGTAGATACGCAGTATTTT

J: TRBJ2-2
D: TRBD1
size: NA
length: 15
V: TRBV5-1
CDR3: CASSLGQGFTGELFF
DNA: TGCGCCAGCAGCCTTGGACAGGGTTTCACCGGGGAGCTGTTTTTT

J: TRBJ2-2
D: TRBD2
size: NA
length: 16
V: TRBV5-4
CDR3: CASSLILAGYTGELFF
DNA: TGTGCCAGCAGCTTGATCCTAGCGGGTTACACCGGGGAGCTGTTTTTT

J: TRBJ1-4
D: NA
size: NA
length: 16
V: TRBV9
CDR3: CASSVGTDSYNEKLFF
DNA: TGTGCCAGCAGCGTAGGAACCGACAGCTATAATGAAAAACTGTTTTTT

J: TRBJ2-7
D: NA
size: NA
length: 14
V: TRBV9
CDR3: CASSPRTDSYEQYF
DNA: TGTGCCAGCAGCCCACGGACAGACTCCTACGAGCAGTACTTC

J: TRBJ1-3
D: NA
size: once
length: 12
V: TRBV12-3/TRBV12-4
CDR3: CASTDIGNTIYF
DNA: TGTGCCAGCACCGACATAGGAAACACCATATATTTT

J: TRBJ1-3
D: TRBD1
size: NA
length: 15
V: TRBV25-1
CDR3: CASSRTGGTGNTIYF
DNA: TGTGCCAGCAGTCGTACAGGGGGCACTGGAAACACCATATATTTT

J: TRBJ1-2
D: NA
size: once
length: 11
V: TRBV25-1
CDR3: CASRAKNGYTF
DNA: TGTGCCAGCAGAGCCAAAAATGGCTACACCTTC

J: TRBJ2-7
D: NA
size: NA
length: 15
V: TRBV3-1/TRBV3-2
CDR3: CASSQDPLFSYEQYF
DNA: TGTGCCAGCAGCCAAGATCCTCTGTTCTCCTACGAGCAGTACTTC

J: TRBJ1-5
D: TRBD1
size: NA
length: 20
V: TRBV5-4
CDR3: CASSLAGPTGTGHISQPQHF
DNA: TGTGCCAGCAGCTTGGCGGGACCAACCGGGACAGGGCATATTAGTCAGCCCCAGCATTTT

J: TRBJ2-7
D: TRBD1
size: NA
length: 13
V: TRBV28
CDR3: CASSVNRGNEQYF
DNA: TGTGCCAGCAGTGTAAACAGGGGCAACGAGCAGTACTTC

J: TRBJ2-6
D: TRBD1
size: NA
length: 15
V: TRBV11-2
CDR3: CASSSTGAGANVLTF
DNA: TGTGCCAGCAGCTCAACAGGGGCTGGGGCCAACGTCCTGACTTTC

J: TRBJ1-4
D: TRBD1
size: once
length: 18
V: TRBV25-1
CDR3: CASSQHPGTGRTNEKLFF
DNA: TGTGCCAGCAGTCAACATCCCGGGACAGGAAGAACTAATGAAAAACTGTTTTTT

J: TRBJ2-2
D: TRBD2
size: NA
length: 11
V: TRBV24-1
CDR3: CATSDSGGLFF
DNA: TGTGCCACCAGTGACAGCGGGGGGCTGTTTTTT

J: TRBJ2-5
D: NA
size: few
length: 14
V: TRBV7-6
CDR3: CASSIGTGEETQYF
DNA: TGTGCCAGCAGCATCGGGACGGGGGAAGAGACCCAGTACTTC